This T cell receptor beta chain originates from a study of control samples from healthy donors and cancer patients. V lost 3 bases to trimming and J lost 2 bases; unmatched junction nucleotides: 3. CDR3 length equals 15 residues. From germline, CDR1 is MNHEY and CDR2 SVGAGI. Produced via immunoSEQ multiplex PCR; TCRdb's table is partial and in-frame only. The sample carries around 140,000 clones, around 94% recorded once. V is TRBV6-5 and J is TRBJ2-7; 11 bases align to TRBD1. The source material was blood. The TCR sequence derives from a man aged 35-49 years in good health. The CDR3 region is CASSYRDRGAYEQYF. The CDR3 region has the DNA TGTGCCAGCAGTTATAGGGACAGGGGGGCCTACGAGCAGTACTTC.